The 20 T cell receptor beta chains below come from one sample, sequenced in a study of blood T cells in healthy people across ages. For the second PCR, which ran for roughly 6 to 12 cycles, a sample-barcoded 5' primer and a J-beta primer mix were used. TCRdb redid the calling of the 5' RACE reads with MiXCR, one entry per CDR3 protein. Seen here are hundreds of thousands of distinct CDR3 sequences, 62% observed once, and the top ten hold around a quarter. Material for sequencing was blood. These receptors were obtained from a man aged 30-40 years in good health.

This sequence joins TRBV29-1 and TRBJ2-3; D unclear. Germline CDR1 reads SQVTM; CDR2 reads ANQGSEA. There are 12 residues in the CDR3. V lost 5 bases and J lost 1, with 7 bases in between. CDR3 in amino acids: CSVPGGTDTQYF. As DNA, the CDR3 is TGCAGCGTTCCTGGGGGCACAGATACGCAGTATTTT.

The genes are TRBV10-3 and TRBJ1-2; D gene uncertain. Germline CDR1 is ENHRY and CDR2 is SYGVKD. The CDR3 runs 14 residues. V was cut by 3 bases and J by 2 bases, with 10 bases left in between. CDR3: CAISDGPGNYGYTF. The CDR3 nucleotides are TGTGCCATCAGTGACGGTCCCGGGAACTATGGCTACACCTTC.

This clonotype was observed a handful of times. This chain joins TRBV9 and TRBJ2-1, with D maybe TRBD1 (6 bases). This CDR3 region has 12 residues. CDR1 SGDLS and CDR2 YYNGEE come from the germline V gene. V was pared by 0 bases and J by 12 bases, with 10 bases between. The CDR3 loop reads CASSVETDRQFF. The CDR3 DNA is TGTGCCAGCAGCGTAGAAACGGACAGGCAGTTCTTC.

V is TRBV29-1 and J is TRBJ2-7; D remains ambiguous. Germline V gives CDR1 SQVTM, CDR2 ANQGSEA. The CDR3 loop spans 12 amino acids. V was trimmed by 8 bases and J by 0 bases, leaving 11 bases between them. This chain's CDR3 is CSFASSSYEQYF. CDR3 coding DNA: TGCAGCTTTGCCTCAAGCTCCTACGAGCAGTACTTC.

The chain is built from TRBV6-6 and TRBJ1-5; TRBD1 is a possible D gene (5 bases). Germline loops: CDR1 MNHNY, CDR2 SVGAGI (reference sequence). Trimming pared 6 bases from V and 5 bases from J, leaving 11 bases between. This CDR3 is 13 amino acids long. This CDR3 reads CASSVGEYQPQHF. The CDR3 DNA is TGTGCCAGCAGCGTAGGGGAGTATCAGCCCCAGCATTTT.

The rearrangement uses TRBV7-6 and TRBJ2-3; the D is unclear. CDR3 size: 14 residues. Per germline, CDR1 SGHVS and CDR2 FNYEAQ. Trimming cost V 5 bases and J 4 bases, with 13 bases left between them. This CDR3 is CASSTLGSADTQYF. The CDR3 DNA follows: TGTGCCAGCAGCACGCTGGGGTCCGCAGATACGCAGTATTTT.

This rearrangement joins TRBV24-1 to TRBJ1-4, with D possibly being TRBD1 (5 bases). CDR1 and CDR2 from the germline V gene are KGHDR and SFDVKD. The CDR3 contains 16 residues. The V end lost 3 bases, the J end lost 5 bases, and 15 bases lay between the germline ends. The CDR3 spells CATSDGPGLGNEKLFF. CDR3 bases: TGTGCCACCAGTGATGGCCCGGGACTAGGCAATGAAAAACTGTTTTTT.

This clonotype was seen a few times. The gene calls are TRBV20-1 and TRBJ1-5, with 7 bases fitting TRBD1. The V gene end was trimmed by 6 bases and the J gene end by 0 bases; junction bases not matched to a gene: 8. The CDR3 sequence is 15 residues long. Germline assignment: CDR1 DFQATT and CDR2 SNEGSKA (reference sequence). CDR3 in amino acids: CSAQGGMNSNQPQHF. The DNA for the CDR3 is TGCAGTGCCCAGGGGGGGATGAATAGCAATCAGCCCCAGCATTTT.

A single count supports this clonotype. The chain uses TRBV11-3 and TRBJ2-3, with a weak D call TRBD2 (6 bases). V lost 5 bases to trimming and J lost 6 bases, with 18 bases between them. CDR1 and CDR2 (germline): SGHNT, YENEEA. The CDR3 covers 15 residues. The chain's CDR3 is CASSPSVAGLDTQYF. As DNA, the CDR3 is TGTGCCAGCAGCCCTTCAGTTGCGGGGCTTGATACGCAGTATTTT.

The genes are TRBV28 and TRBJ2-1, with D perhaps matching TRBD2 (5 bases). The CDR3 spans 22 residues. V shed 2 bases and J shed 0 bases, with 29 bases lying between them. Germline V gene lookup returns CDR1 MDHEN and CDR2 SYDVKM. The CDR3 bases are TGTGCCAGCAGTTTAGGCGGTCCAACAGAAAGAGGGATGCCCAGCTCCTACAATGAGCAGTTCTTC. This encodes CASSLGGPTERGMPSSYNEQFF.

The chain couples TRBV20-1 to TRBJ2-7; no definite D call. V was clipped by 3 bases and J by 0 bases, with 9 bases between them. The CDR3 has 13 amino acids. Germline assignment: CDR1 DFQATT and CDR2 SNEGSKA (reference sequence). Here the CDR3 DNA reads TGCAGTGCTAGTTTCCGAAGCTCCTACGAGCAGTACTTC. It encodes CSASFRSSYEQYF.

The table lists this clonotype with a few counts. The J gene is TRBJ1-5, the V gene TRBV4-3, with D tentatively TRBD1 (5 bases). Germline CDR1 LGHNA, CDR2 YSLEER. This CDR3 spans 15 amino acids. Trimming cost V 3 bases and J 5 bases, with 14 bases left between them. The CDR3 region is CASSQHPGGDQPQHF. The DNA of the CDR3 is TGCGCCAGCAGCCAGCACCCGGGGGGAGATCAGCCCCAGCATTTT.

This clonotype was seen more than once but under ten times. V usage is TRBV12-3 or TRBV12-4 and J usage is TRBJ2-3; no definite D call. There are 15 residues in the CDR3. The V gene lost 5 bases and the J gene lost 2 bases, with 14 bases spanning the gap. In DNA form, the CDR3 reads TGTGCCAGCAGTCCCACGCTGGGGTCCACAGATACGCAGTATTTT. It specifies CASSPTLGSTDTQYF.

V is TRBV6-6 and J is TRBJ1-1; no definite D call. The CDR3 has 14 amino acids. CDR1 is MNHNY and CDR2 is SVGAGI in the germline V gene (reference sequence). V lost 4 bases, J lost 8 bases, and 17 bases lay in between. CDR3 sequence reads: CASSSPLSRTEAFF. CDR3 nucleotide sequence: TGTGCCAGCAGTTCCCCCTTATCGAGAACGGAAGCTTTCTTT.

The chain joins TRBV18 to TRBJ1-2, with TRBD1 matching 9 bases. The CDR3 runs to 16 residues. V was pared by 11 bases and J by 3 bases, with 16 bases of the junction left unmatched. CDR1 KGHSH and CDR2 LQKENI come from the germline V gene. CDR3 region: CAADGPGQGAYYGYTF. CDR3 DNA: TGTGCCGCGGATGGACCGGGACAGGGTGCTTACTATGGCTACACCTTC.

Only one count was recorded for this clonotype. The chain combines TRBV21-1 with TRBJ2-1; the listed D gene, TRBD2, was not tested against the DNA. TRBV21-1 is termed a pseudogene. There are 16 residues in the CDR3. The DNA for the CDR3 is TGTGCCAGCAGCAAAAACCGGGCCATAGACGGCAATGAGCAGTTCTTC. Translation: CASSKNRAIDGNEQFF.

The chain links TRBV29-1 to TRBJ1-5, with D uncertain. V gave up 0 bases and J gave up 13 bases, with 13 bases separating them. CDR3 length equals 12 residues. Germline loops: CDR1 SQVTM, CDR2 ANQGSEA. As DNA, the CDR3 is TGCAGCGTTGAAGATCCCATAGGCCAACAGCATTTT. This encodes CSVEDPIGQQHF.

The chain links TRBV7-9 to TRBJ2-1, with TRBD1 as a possible D gene (5 bases). Trimming shortened V by 5 bases and J by 4 bases, and 9 bases separated the two germline ends. Germline loops: CDR1 SEHNR, CDR2 FQNEAQ (reference sequence). The CDR3 is made up of 13 amino acids. The CDR3, as DNA: TGTGCCAGCAGCCAGACAGTTTACAATGAGCAGTTCTTC. It specifies CASSQTVYNEQFF.

The chain has TRBV25-1 and TRBJ1-6; D is uncertain. The CDR3 extends over 14 amino acids. Germline values: CDR1 MGHDK, CDR2 SYGVNS. Trimming pared 1 base from V and 8 bases from J, leaving 9 bases between. The CDR3 spells CASSEFGRDSPLHF. The CDR3 bases are TGTGCCAGCAGTGAATTTGGCCGGGATTCACCCCTCCACTTT. The whole variable domain, filled in from reference TRBV25-1 and TRBJ1-6, reads EADIYQTPRYLVIGTGKKITLECSQTMGHDKMYWYQQDPGMELHLIHYSYGVNSTEKGDLSSESTVSRIRTEHFPLTLESARPSHTSQYLCASSEFGRDSPLHFGNGTRLTVT.

This chain connects TRBV7-3 to TRBJ1-1, with D perhaps matching TRBD1 (6 bases). Per germline, CDR1 SGHTA and CDR2 FQGTGA. Trimming pared 4 bases from V and 8 bases from J, leaving 14 bases between. The CDR3 covers 13 residues. Here the CDR3 reads CASSSGRGLEAFF. The CDR3 bases are TGTGCCAGCAGCTCTGGGCGGGGGCTGGAAGCTTTCTTT.